One and the same sample provided the 5 T cell receptor beta chains below, sequenced in a study of blood T cell repertoires in COVID-19. The method was immunoSEQ multiplex PCR; TCRdb's version includes in-frame clones alone and lacks a portion of them. The sample has 200,000 to 300,000 clones, around 90% seen once. The sample comprised peripheral blood. These receptors were obtained from a man aged 30 to 45 with COVID-19, enrolled during active disease.

V is TRBV12-5 and J is TRBJ2-7, with TRBD2 matching 7 bases. CDR1 is LGHNT and CDR2 is FRNRAP in the germline V gene. The CDR3 runs to 16 residues. V lost 5 bases and J lost 0; bases outside the gene matches: 10. The DNA of the CDR3 is TGTGCTAGTGGTAACAACGGGGGGTCCCTCTCCTACGAGCAGTACTTC. Protein: CASGNNGGSLSYEQYF.

V and J are TRBV7-9 and TRBJ2-4; D is unresolved. CDR3 size: 16 residues. V dropped 5 bases and J dropped 0 bases, with 14 bases sitting between them. Germline V lookup: CDR1 SEHNR, CDR2 FQNEAQ (reference sequence). The CDR3 sequence: CASSRWQELAKNIQYF. The CDR3 nucleotides are TGTGCCAGCAGCCGTTGGCAGGAATTAGCCAAAAACATTCAGTACTTC.

The chain is built from TRBV4-1 and TRBJ1-5; D might be TRBD1 (5 bases). The CDR3 sequence is 16 residues long. CDR1 and CDR2 from the germline V gene are MGHRA and YSYEKL. Trimming took off 0 bases at V and 6 bases at J, with 15 bases between the two ends. The DNA of the CDR3 is TGCGCCAGCAGCCAAGAAGGTTTTCAGGGAGGTCAGCCCCAGCATTTT. This translates into CASSQEGFQGGQPQHF.

The CDR3 nucleotides read TGTGCCAGCAGCTTACGCGGTTTCGGCGGCGCGAGCAATCAGCCCCAGCATTTT. Translation: CASSLRGFGGASNQPQHF. The chain joins TRBV27 to TRBJ1-5, with D unresolved. Germline lookup yields CDR1 MNHEY and CDR2 SMNVEV (reference sequence). V gave up 6 bases and J gave up 1 base, with 22 bases separating them. This CDR3 has 18 residues.

The chain recombines TRBV5-1 with TRBJ2-5, with 15 bases aligning to TRBD2. The CDR3 runs to 17 residues. J gave up 4 bases and V 2 bases, and 6 bases lay outside the gene matches. The germline CDR1 and CDR2 sequences are SGHRS and YFSETQ. CDR3 loop: CASSFLGLAGGPETQYF. The CDR3 DNA sequence: TGCGCCAGCAGCTTTCTTGGACTAGCGGGGGGGCCAGAGACCCAGTACTTC.